This T cell receptor (beta chain) was sequenced for a study of regulatory T cells in long-lasting Graves disease. Study-level background: Less than 3 months of antithyroid drugs had been taken by newly diagnosed Graves' patients.

Per germline, CDR1 MNHNS and CDR2 SASEGT. V lost 5 bases, J lost 10 bases, and 7 bases stayed unmatched. The CDR3 is 15 amino acids. In its sample, this clonotype was seen many times. Researchers made TCR beta libraries by using iRepertoire HTBI primers and running Arm-PCR on CDR3 regions. TCRdb re-called the multiplex PCR reads with MiXCR, one entry per CDR3 protein. Of some 400,000 distinct CDR3 sequences in the sample, about 15% are singletons; the top ten hold roughly 17%. Time point meaning: newly diagnosed GD, antithyroid drugs for less than 3 months. Scientists built the TCR library using RNA that was extracted from PBMCs. Xi'an, China, was home to the endocrinology department that provided patients. With EDTA tubes as the receptacles, about 10 milliliters of peripheral blood were drawn. This sample also appeared in a second study, on T cells in Graves' hyperthyroidism and ophthalmopathy.

The chain recombines TRBV6-1 with TRBJ2-1; 14 nucleotides align to TRBD2. The sample consisted of peripheral blood mononuclear cells (PBMCs), taken at new diagnosis, from a patient treated with antithyroid drugs. This clonotype originated in a woman in her twenties or thirties with Graves disease. CDR3 nucleotide sequence: TGTGCCAGCAGTCCGACTAGCGGGAGGGCCGGGGAGCAGTTCTTC. This encodes CASSPTSGRAGEQFF.